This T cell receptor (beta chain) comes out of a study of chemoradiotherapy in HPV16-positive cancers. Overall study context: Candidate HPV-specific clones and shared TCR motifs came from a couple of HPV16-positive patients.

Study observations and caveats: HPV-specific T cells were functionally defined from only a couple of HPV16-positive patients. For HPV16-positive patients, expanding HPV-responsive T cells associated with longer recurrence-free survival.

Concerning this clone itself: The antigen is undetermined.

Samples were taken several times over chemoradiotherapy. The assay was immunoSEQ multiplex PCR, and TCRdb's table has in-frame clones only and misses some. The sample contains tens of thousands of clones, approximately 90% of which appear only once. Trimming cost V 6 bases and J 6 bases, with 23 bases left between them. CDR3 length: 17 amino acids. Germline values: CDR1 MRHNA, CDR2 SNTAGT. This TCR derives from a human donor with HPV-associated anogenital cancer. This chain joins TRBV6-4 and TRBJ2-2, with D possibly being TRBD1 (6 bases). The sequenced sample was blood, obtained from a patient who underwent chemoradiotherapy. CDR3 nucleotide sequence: TGTGCCAGCAGGGGCCCAGGGGAGAAGGTGGTGTCCGGGGAGCTGTTTTTT. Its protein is CASRGPGEKVVSGELFF.